One and the same sample provided the 21 T cell receptor beta chains below, sequenced in a study of T cell repertoires in cytomegalovirus infection (dated by TCRdb to about 2019). For sequencing, an Illumina HiSeq 1500 was employed. Through fastp at Q25 and MiXCR, TCRdb rebuilt clones from the public reads, retaining in-frame beta chains. Each entry is one CDR3 protein sequence, shown with its most common DNA and genes. The sample table lists roughly 150,000 distinct CDR3 sequences, about a quarter of them with a count of one. The ten most abundant clones make up 9.5% to 12% of the sample. The specimen sequenced was PBMCs. All receptors derive from a human donor in good health (CMV status not recorded). Some clones in this sample may be carry-over from other donors' samples.

This clonotype was observed at least ten times. This chain links TRBV7-9 with TRBJ1-1, with 10 bases lining up with TRBD1. The junction had 5 bases not matched to a gene; V was cut back by 1 base and J by 3 bases. This CDR3 has 16 residues. Looked up from germline, CDR1 is SEHNR and CDR2 is FQNEAQ (reference sequence). CDR3 coding DNA: TGTGCCAGCAGCTTAGTAGTTGGGACAGGGGACACTGAAGCTTTCTTT. Its translation is CASSLVVGTGDTEAFF.

This clonotype was counted many times. The chain has TRBV7-3 and TRBJ2-2; D is ambiguous. Trimming took 4 bases from V and 3 from J, leaving 9 bases between them. Per germline, CDR1 SGHTA and CDR2 FQGTGA. This CDR3 has 14 residues. The CDR3 sequence: CASSSRSDTGELFF. In nucleotides, the CDR3 is TGTGCCAGCAGCTCCAGGTCGGACACCGGGGAGCTGTTTTTT.

This clonotype was recorded a few times. The V and J genes are TRBV5-1 and TRBJ2-1; 9 nucleotides align to TRBD1. CDR1 is SGHRS, CDR2 YFSETQ, per germline. The length of the CDR3 is 16 residues. V shed 4 bases and J 4 bases; nucleotides not matched to a gene: 9. Here the CDR3 reads CASSLQRTGVYNEQFF. The CDR3 coding sequence is TGCGCCAGCAGCCTTCAACGGACAGGGGTGTACAATGAGCAGTTCTTC.

This clonotype was recorded many times. The gene calls are TRBV7-2 and TRBJ1-5; weak D call: TRBD1 (6 bases). Germline CDR1 is SGHTA and CDR2 is FQGNSA. The CDR3 totals 13 residues. Trimming removed 3 bases at V and 5 bases at J, with 8 bases between. The CDR3, as DNA: TGTGCCAGCAGCTTGAACAGGGATCAGCCCCAGCATTTT. It specifies CASSLNRDQPQHF.

This clonotype occurred a few times. The rearrangement joins TRBV7-9 to TRBJ2-5; D possibly uses TRBD1 or TRBD2 (5 bases each). Looked up from germline, CDR1 is SEHNR and CDR2 is FQNEAQ (reference sequence). V was clipped by 1 base and J by 0 bases, with 9 bases between them. The CDR3 has 15 residues. CDR3 in amino acids: CASSLVPGHQETQYF. The CDR3 nucleotides read TGTGCCAGCAGCTTAGTCCCGGGACACCAAGAGACCCAGTACTTC.

This chain uses TRBV9 with TRBJ2-3; possibly TRBD1 or TRBD2 for D (5 bases each). The length of the CDR3 is 14 residues. Trimming cost V 4 bases and J 3 bases, with 12 bases left between them. The germline V gene has CDR1 SGDLS and CDR2 YYNGEE. The CDR3 coding sequence is TGTGCCAGCAGCCCGGACGGGACGACAGATACGCAGTATTTT. Encoded protein: CASSPDGTTDTQYF.

The V and J genes are TRBV5-1 and TRBJ1-1, with D unresolved. There are 15 residues in the CDR3. Per the germline V gene, CDR1 is SGHRS and CDR2 is YFSETQ. V was clipped by 0 bases and J by 2 bases, with 11 bases between them. CDR3 bases: TGCGCCAGCAGCTTGGAGGGATGGGGAAACACTGAAGCTTTCTTT. Encoded protein: CASSLEGWGNTEAFF. Full variable domain (missing parts from reference TRBV5-1 and TRBJ1-1): KAGVTQTPRYLIKTRGQQVTLSCSPISGHRSVSWYQQTPGQGLQFLFEYFSETQRNKGNFPGRFSGRQFSNSRSEMNVSTLELGDSALYLCASSLEGWGNTEAFFGQGTRLTVV.

As concerns this clonotype: Relative to the germline gene, one junction end is altered; a read error may explain this. The V gene is TRBV7-9, the J gene TRBJ1-1; no reliable D call. The germline V gene has CDR1 SEHNR and CDR2 FQNEAQ (reference sequence). This CDR3 spans 13 amino acids. CDR3 DNA: TGTGCCAGCAGCCTCGCGGGGAACACTGAAGATTTCTTT. This translates into CASSLAGNTEDFF.

This clonotype occurred many times. This rearrangement joins TRBV12-3 or TRBV12-4 to TRBJ2-2, with 7 nucleotides matching TRBD1. V was pared by 4 bases and J by 1 base, with 0 bases of the junction left unmatched. The CDR3 runs 14 residues. The CDR3 protein is CASSWTGNTGELFF. The CDR3 nucleotides are TGTGCCAGCAGTTGGACAGGGAACACCGGGGAGCTGTTTTTT.

This clonotype has more than one count but fewer than ten. Here the CDR3 DNA reads TGTGCCAGCTCACCGGGCGGGAAGGGGACTGAAGCTTTCTTT. It translates to CASSPGGKGTEAFF. This sequence joins TRBV18 and TRBJ1-1, with a weak D call TRBD1 (5 bases). CDR1 is KGHSH and CDR2 is LQKENI in the germline V gene. This CDR3 has 14 residues. Trimming pared 3 bases from V and 5 bases from J, leaving 13 bases between.

Of note for this clonotype: A read error may be the cause here, since a much bigger clone is one base away. The rearrangement links TRBV6-2 or TRBV6-3 to TRBJ2-1, with no clear D. The ends were cut back, 9 bases at V and 9 bases at J, with 15 bases in the middle. Germline CDR1 MNHEY, CDR2 SVGEGT. CDR3 length equals 12 residues. Here the CDR3 DNA reads TGTGCCAGAACCCTCACTGGCGCTGAGCAGTTCTTC. Protein: CARTLTGAEQFF.

This clonotype occurred a few times. The chain carries TRBV28 and TRBJ1-5, with 9 nucleotides matching TRBD1. Germline V CDR1 and CDR2: MDHEN, SYDVKM. V was pared by 3 bases and J by 2 bases, with 5 bases of the junction left unmatched. The length of the CDR3 is 16 residues. The chain's CDR3 is CASSLGTGSGNQPQHF. The CDR3, as DNA: TGTGCCAGCAGTTTGGGGACAGGGAGCGGCAATCAGCCCCAGCATTTT.

This clonotype was seen only a few times. CDR3: CASSGEVLNTGELFF. The CDR3 DNA follows: TGTGCCAGCAGCGGCGAGGTTTTGAACACCGGGGAGCTGTTTTTT. This rearrangement joins TRBV9 to TRBJ2-2; D is uncertain. Germline CDR1 and CDR2: SGDLS and YYNGEE. Trimming left V 3 bases short and J 1 base short, with 10 bases between. This CDR3 is 15 amino acids long. Drawing the rest from reference TRBV9 and TRBJ2-2, the complete variable domain is DSGVTQTPKHLITATGQRVTLRCSPRSGDLSVYWYQQSLDQGLQFLIQYYNGEERAKGNILERFSAQQFPDLHSELNLSSLELGDSALYFCASSGEVLNTGELFFGEGSRLTVL.

This clonotype was seen just once. The chain carries TRBV5-1 and TRBJ2-3; D unclear. The CDR3 sequence is 11 residues long. Trimming removed 6 bases from V and 3 bases from J, with 5 bases in between. Germline assignment: CDR1 SGHRS and CDR2 YFSETQ. CDR3 sequence: CASKKTDTQYF. In DNA form, the CDR3 reads TGCGCCAGCAAGAAGACAGATACGCAGTATTTT.

This clonotype was seen ten or more times. This chain connects TRBV7-2 to TRBJ1-2; 7 positions agree with TRBD1. CDR1 is SGHTA and CDR2 is FQGNSA in the germline V gene. This CDR3 is 15 amino acids long. V was clipped by 4 bases and J by 0 bases; unmatched bases: 5. CDR3 sequence (DNA): TGTGCCAGCAGCTCGGGACAGCGAACTAACTATGGCTACACCTTC. Amino acids: CASSSGQRTNYGYTF. Filled out from reference TRBV7-2 and TRBJ1-2, the complete variable domain reads GAGVSQSPSNKVTEKGKDVELRCDPISGHTALYWYRQSLGQGLEFLIYFQGNSAPDKSGLPSDRFSAERTGGSVSTLTIQRTQQEDSAVYLCASSSGQRTNYGYTFGSGTRLTVV.

The J gene is TRBJ2-3, the V gene TRBV19; 7 bases match TRBD2. From germline, CDR1 is LNHDA and CDR2 SQIVND (reference sequence). The CDR3 has 15 amino acids. The V segment lost 3 bases and the J segment 2 bases; nucleotides outside the gene matches: 5. In nucleotides, the CDR3 is TGTGCCAGTAGTATTCGGGGGGATTTCACAGATACGCAGTATTTT. This translates into CASSIRGDFTDTQYF.

V gene TRBV6-2 or TRBV6-3 combines with J gene TRBJ2-2; 9 bases line up with TRBD2. The J segment lost 5 bases and the V segment lost 2 bases, leaving 15 bases of the junction unmatched. Germline V CDR1 and CDR2: MNHEY, SVGEGT. The CDR3 extends over 19 amino acids. This chain's CDR3 is CASSYPTSGVSYFTGELFF. The CDR3 region has the DNA TGTGCCAGCAGTTACCCGACTAGCGGTGTCAGTTATTTTACCGGGGAGCTGTTTTTT.

J is TRBJ2-2 and V is TRBV28; D might be TRBD1 or TRBD2, each matching 7 bases. CDR1 is MDHEN and CDR2 is SYDVKM in the germline V gene. V lost 11 bases and J 0 bases, leaving 13 bases between the germline ends. The CDR3 runs to 14 residues. The CDR3 is CAGGGTANTGELFF. In DNA, the CDR3 is TGTGCCGGGGGGGGGACAGCGAACACCGGGGAGCTGTTTTTT.

V and J are TRBV11-2 and TRBJ2-2; 10 positions match TRBD1. The V gene's germline CDR1 is SGHAT and CDR2 FQNNGV. Trimming took 4 bases from V and 3 from J; bases not matched to a gene: 2. The CDR3 spans 15 residues. CDR3 sequence: CASSSGTGDTGELFF. CDR3 nucleotides: TGTGCCAGCAGCTCCGGGACAGGGGACACCGGGGAGCTGTTTTTT.

This chain joins TRBV28 and TRBJ2-7, with 7 bases matching TRBD1. V gave up 5 bases and J gave up 5 bases; unmatched junction bases: 12. The CDR3 spans 15 residues. The germline V gene has CDR1 MDHEN and CDR2 SYDVKM. The DNA of the CDR3 is TGTGCCAGCAGTAAATACCGGGACAGTCGGAACGAGCAGTACTTC. Translation: CASSKYRDSRNEQYF.

J is TRBJ2-2 and V is TRBV20-1, with no clear D. Germline V gene data show CDR1 as DFQATT and CDR2 as SNEGSKA (reference sequence). The CDR3 spans 17 residues. V was cut by 0 bases and J by 0 bases, with 14 bases left in between. CDR3: CSARDLAGPPNTGELFF. The CDR3 nucleotides are TGCAGTGCTAGAGATCTGGCAGGCCCCCCGAACACCGGGGAGCTGTTTTTT.